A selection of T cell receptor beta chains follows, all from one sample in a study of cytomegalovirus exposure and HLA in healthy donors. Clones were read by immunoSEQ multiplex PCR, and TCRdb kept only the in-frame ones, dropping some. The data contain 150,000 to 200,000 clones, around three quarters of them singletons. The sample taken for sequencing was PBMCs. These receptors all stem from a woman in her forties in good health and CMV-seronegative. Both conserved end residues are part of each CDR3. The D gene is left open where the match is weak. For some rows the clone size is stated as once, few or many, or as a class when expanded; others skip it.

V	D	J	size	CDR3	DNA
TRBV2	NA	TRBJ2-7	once	CASRSDSSYEQYF	TGTGCCAGCAGGTCGGACAGCTCCTACGAGCAGTACTTC
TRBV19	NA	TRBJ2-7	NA	CASSIDLVPDSLQEQYF	TGTGCCAGTAGTATAGATCTGGTCCCGGACAGCTTGCAGGAGCAGTACTTC
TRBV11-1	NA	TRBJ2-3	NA	CASSSMTQGDTQYF	TGTGCCAGCAGCTCGATGACACAGGGAGATACGCAGTATTTT
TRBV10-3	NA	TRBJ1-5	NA	CAISVEGIRQPQHF	TGTGCCATCAGTGTGGAGGGTATAAGGCAGCCCCAGCATTTT
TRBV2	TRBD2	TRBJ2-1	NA	CASSEGLAGTEQFF	TGTGCCAGCAGTGAAGGACTAGCGGGAACTGAGCAGTTCTTC
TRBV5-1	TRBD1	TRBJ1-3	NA	CASSLAALQGARNTIYF	TGCGCCAGCAGCTTGGCGGCCTTACAGGGGGCGAGGAACACCATATATTTT
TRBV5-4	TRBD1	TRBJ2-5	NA	CASSSRDSLWDETQYF	TGTGCCAGCAGCTCCCGGGACAGCCTTTGGGATGAGACCCAGTACTTC
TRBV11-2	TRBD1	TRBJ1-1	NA	CASSFGTDTEAFF	TGTGCCAGCAGCTTTGGGACAGACACTGAAGCTTTCTTT
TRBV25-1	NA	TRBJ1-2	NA	CASSGANYGYTF	TGTGCCAGCAGCGGGGCTAACTATGGCTACACCTTC
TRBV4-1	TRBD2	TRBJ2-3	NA	CASSQEGASGSRTQYF	TGCGCCAGCAGCCAAGAAGGGGCTAGCGGGAGTCGTACGCAGTATTTT
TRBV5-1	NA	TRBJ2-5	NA	CASSLTPSHSRETQYF	TGCGCCAGCAGCTTGACCCCTAGCCATAGCCGGGAGACCCAGTACTTC
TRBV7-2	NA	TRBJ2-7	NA	CASSPLANSYEQYF	TGTGCCAGCAGCCCTCTAGCGAACTCCTACGAGCAGTACTTC
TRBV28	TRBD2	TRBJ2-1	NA	CASSSKRGANNEQFF	TGTGCCAGCAGTTCCAAGCGGGGTGCTAACAATGAGCAGTTCTTC
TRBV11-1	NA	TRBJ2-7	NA	CASSSLAVNSYEQYF	TGTGCCAGCAGCTCCTTAGCGGTAAACTCCTACGAGCAGTACTTC
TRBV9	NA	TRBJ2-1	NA	CASSVGAGHISDEQFF	TGTGCCAGCAGCGTAGGAGCAGGTCACATTTCGGATGAGCAGTTCTTC
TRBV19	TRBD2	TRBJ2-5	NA	CASRLTSGSWGETQYF	TGTGCCAGTAGATTGACTAGCGGGAGTTGGGGAGAGACCCAGTACTTC
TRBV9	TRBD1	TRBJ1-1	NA	CASSVSDQGADTEAFF	TGTGCCAGCAGCGTATCTGATCAGGGGGCAGACACTGAAGCTTTCTTT
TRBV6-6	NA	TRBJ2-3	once	CASRTGVSIGDTQYF	TGTGCCAGCAGGACGGGAGTGTCCATTGGAGATACGCAGTATTTT
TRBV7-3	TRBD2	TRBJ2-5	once	CASSRIAGGYETQYF	TGTGCCAGCAGCAGGATAGCGGGAGGGTACGAGACCCAGTACTTC
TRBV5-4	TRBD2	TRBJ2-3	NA	CASSLGGTSGTTQYF	TGTGCCAGCAGCTTGGGGGGGACTAGCGGGACAACGCAGTATTTT
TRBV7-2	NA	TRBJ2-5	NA	CASSWGGAKETQYF	TGTGCCAGCAGCTGGGGGGGGGCAAAAGAGACCCAGTACTTC
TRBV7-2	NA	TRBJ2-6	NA	CASSLGGGRSGANVLTF	TGTGCCAGCAGCTTAGGCGGAGGGAGATCTGGGGCCAACGTCCTGACTTTC
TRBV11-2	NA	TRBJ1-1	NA	CASSLPMETEAFF	TGTGCCAGCAGCTTACCGATGGAGACTGAAGCTTTCTTT
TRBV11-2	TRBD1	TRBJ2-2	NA	CASSLRPTGGRLFF	TGTGCCAGCAGCTTAAGGCCTACAGGGGGCCGGCTGTTTTTT
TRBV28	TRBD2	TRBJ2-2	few	CASISAGGANTGELFF	TGTGCCAGCATCTCAGCGGGAGGTGCGAACACCGGGGAGCTGTTTTTT
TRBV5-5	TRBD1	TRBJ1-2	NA	CASSSDLGQLYGYTF	TGTGCCAGCAGCTCGGACTTGGGACAGCTTTATGGCTACACCTTC
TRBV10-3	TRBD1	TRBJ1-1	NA	CAISPQGTNTEAFF	TGTGCCATCAGTCCACAGGGGACGAACACTGAAGCTTTCTTT
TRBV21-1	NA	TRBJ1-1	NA	CASSKKGGGDEAFF	TGTGCCAGCAGCAAAAAAGGAGGAGGTGATGAAGCTTTCTTT
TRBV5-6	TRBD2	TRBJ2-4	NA	CASSPQLAGGPRAKNIQYF	TGTGCCAGCAGCCCCCAACTAGCGGGAGGGCCGAGGGCCAAAAACATTCAGTACTTC
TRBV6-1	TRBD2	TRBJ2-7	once	CASSEMTSGVYEQYF	TGTGCCAGCAGTGAAATGACTAGCGGCGTCTACGAGCAGTACTTC
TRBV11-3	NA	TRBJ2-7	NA	CASSSPERAPYEQYF	TGTGCCAGCTCTTCCCCAGAGAGGGCCCCCTACGAGCAGTACTTC
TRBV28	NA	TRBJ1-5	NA	CASSLRQGQDQPQHF	TGTGCCAGCAGTTTAAGGCAGGGTCAAGACCAGCCCCAGCATTTT
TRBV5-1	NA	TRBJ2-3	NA	CASSLFSSTDTQYF	TGCGCCAGCAGCTTGTTTAGCTCCACAGATACGCAGTATTTT
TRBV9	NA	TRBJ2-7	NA	CASSDSGSSYEQYF	TGTGCCAGCAGCGATAGCGGAAGCTCCTACGAGCAGTACTTC
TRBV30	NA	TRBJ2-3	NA	CAWGGGTDTQYF	TGTGCCTGGGGGGGAGGAACAGATACGCAGTATTTT
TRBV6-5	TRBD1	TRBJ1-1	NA	CASSPPGQGFTEAFF	TGTGCCAGCAGTCCACCGGGACAGGGTTTCACTGAAGCTTTCTTT
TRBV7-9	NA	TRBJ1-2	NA	CASSLTDTMGLGGYTF	TGTGCCAGCAGCTTAACCGACACGATGGGACTGGGTGGCTACACCTTC
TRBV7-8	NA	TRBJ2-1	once	CASSLSLWGESSEQFF	TGTGCCAGCAGCCTATCCCTTTGGGGGGAGTCGAGTGAGCAGTTCTTC
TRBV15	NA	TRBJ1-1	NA	CATSRDHGGGAFF	TGTGCCACCAGCAGAGATCACGGGGGGGGAGCTTTCTTT
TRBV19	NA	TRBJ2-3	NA	CASSIAEGSTDTQYF	TGTGCCAGTAGTATCGCGGAAGGTAGCACAGATACGCAGTATTTT
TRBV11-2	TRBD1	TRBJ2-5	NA	CASSPSTGGETQYF	TGTGCCAGCAGCCCTTCGACAGGGGGAGAGACCCAGTACTTC
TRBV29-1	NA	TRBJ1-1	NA	CSVAGENTEAFF	TGCAGCGTTGCGGGAGAGAACACTGAAGCTTTCTTT
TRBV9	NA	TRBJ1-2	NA	CASSVVGQNYGYTF	TGTGCCAGCAGCGTAGTGGGGCAGAACTATGGCTACACCTTC
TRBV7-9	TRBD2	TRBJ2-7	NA	CASSLRLAGEQYF	TGTGCCAGCAGCCTCCGACTAGCAGGAGAGCAGTACTTC
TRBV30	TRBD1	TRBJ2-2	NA	CAWTGGFRTGELFF	TGTGCCTGGACAGGGGGCTTTCGGACCGGGGAGCTGTTTTTT
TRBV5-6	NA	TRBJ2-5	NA	CASSLAGGETQYF	TGTGCCAGCAGCTTGGCGGGTGGAGAGACCCAGTACTTC
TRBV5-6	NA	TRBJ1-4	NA	CASSLLGPGLNEKLFF	TGTGCCAGCAGCTTGTTGGGGCCAGGGCTTAATGAAAAACTGTTTTTT
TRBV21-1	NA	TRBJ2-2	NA	CASSKAVRDGELFF	TGTGCCAGCAGCAAAGCGGTCAGGGACGGGGAGCTGTTTTTT
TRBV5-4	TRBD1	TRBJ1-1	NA	CASSRGQGEAFF	TGTGCCAGCAGCAGGGGACAGGGAGAAGCTTTCTTT
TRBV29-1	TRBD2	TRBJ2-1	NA	CSVDRQGLAAYNEQFF	TGCAGCGTTGATCGACAGGGACTAGCGGCTTACAATGAGCAGTTCTTC
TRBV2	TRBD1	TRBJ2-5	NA	CASITDRSLQETQYF	TGTGCCAGCATCACGGACAGGAGTCTTCAAGAGACCCAGTACTTC
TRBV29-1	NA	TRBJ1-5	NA	CSVSGTPNQPQHF	TGCAGCGTCTCCGGGACACCGAATCAGCCCCAGCATTTT
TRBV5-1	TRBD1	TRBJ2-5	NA	CASSLSGTVQETQYF	TGCGCCAGCAGCCTCTCCGGGACAGTCCAAGAGACCCAGTACTTC
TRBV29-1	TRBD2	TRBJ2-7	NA	CSVEVAGGRSYEQYF	TGCAGCGTTGAGGTAGCGGGAGGGAGGAGCTACGAGCAGTACTTC
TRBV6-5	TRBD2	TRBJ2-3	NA	CATRPTSGNTDTQYF	TGTGCCACCCGGCCCACTAGCGGAAACACAGATACGCAGTATTTT
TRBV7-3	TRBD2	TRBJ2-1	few	CASSRGLAEYNEQFF	TGTGCCAGCAGCCGGGGACTAGCGGAATACAATGAGCAGTTCTTC
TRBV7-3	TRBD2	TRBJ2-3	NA	CASSPGLAGAGDTQYF	TGTGCCAGCAGCCCGGGACTAGCGGGAGCTGGGGATACGCAGTATTTT
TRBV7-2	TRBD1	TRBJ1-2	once	CASSFSGQGARYGYTF	TGTGCCAGCAGCTTTTCGGGGCAGGGGGCGCGATATGGCTACACCTTC